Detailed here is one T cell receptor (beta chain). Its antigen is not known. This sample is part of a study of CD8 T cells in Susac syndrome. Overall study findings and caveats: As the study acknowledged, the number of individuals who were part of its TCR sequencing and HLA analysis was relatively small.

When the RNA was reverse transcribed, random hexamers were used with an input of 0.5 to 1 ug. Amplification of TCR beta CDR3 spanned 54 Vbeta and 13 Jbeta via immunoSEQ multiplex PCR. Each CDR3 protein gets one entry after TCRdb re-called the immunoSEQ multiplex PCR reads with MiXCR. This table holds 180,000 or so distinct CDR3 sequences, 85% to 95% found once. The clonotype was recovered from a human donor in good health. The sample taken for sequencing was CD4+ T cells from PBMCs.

This chain's CDR3 is CSVSSGSIGADTQYF. The CDR3 nucleotides read TGCAGCGTATCTAGCGGGAGTATAGGCGCAGATACGCAGTATTTT. The chain couples TRBV29-1 to TRBJ2-3; 10 bases map to TRBD2. CDR1 and CDR2 from the germline V gene are SQVTM and ANQGSEA. V shed 6 bases, J shed 4 bases, and the junction held 10 bases outside the gene matches. The CDR3 sequence is 15 residues long.